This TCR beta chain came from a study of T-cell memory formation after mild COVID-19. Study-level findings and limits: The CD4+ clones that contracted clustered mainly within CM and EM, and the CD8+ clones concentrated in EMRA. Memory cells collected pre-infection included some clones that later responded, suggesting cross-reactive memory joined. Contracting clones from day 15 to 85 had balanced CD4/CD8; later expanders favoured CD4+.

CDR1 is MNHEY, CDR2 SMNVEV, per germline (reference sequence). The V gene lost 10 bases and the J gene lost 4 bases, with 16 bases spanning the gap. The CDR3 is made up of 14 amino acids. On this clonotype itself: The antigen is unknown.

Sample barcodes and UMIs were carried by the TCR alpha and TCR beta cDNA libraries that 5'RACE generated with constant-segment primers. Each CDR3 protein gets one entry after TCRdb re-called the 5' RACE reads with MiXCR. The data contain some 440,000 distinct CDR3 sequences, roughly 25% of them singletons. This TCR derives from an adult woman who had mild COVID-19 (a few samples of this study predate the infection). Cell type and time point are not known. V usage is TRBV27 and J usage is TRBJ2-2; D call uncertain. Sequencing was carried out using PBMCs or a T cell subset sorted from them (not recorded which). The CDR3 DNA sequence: TGTGCCACCACTAAGTCGAGATCCACCGGGGAGCTGTTTTTT. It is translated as CATTKSRSTGELFF.